The rows below give T cell receptor beta chains drawn from one sample of a study of CD8+ T cells in alopecia areata. Profiled with immunoSEQ multiplex PCR; TCRdb holds only in-frame clones, not every one. The sample records around 190,000 clones, 60% being singletons. The sample consisted of CD4+ T cells sorted from blood, taken at week 4, from a patient treated with tofacitinib. These receptors were collected from a human donor with alopecia areata. Both conserved end residues are trimmed from each CDR3. A D gene is named only where the DNA matches it firmly.

D gene	V gene	J gene	CDR3 protein
-	TRBV15	TRBJ2-3	ATSPVDGSADTQY
TRBD2	TRBV7-2	TRBJ2-5	ASSPRASGSLRETQY
-	TRBV5-6	TRBJ1-1	ASSLAGTETEAF
-	TRBV5-1	TRBJ2-7	ASSLERVSLEQY
TRBD1	TRBV10-3	TRBJ2-5	AISESTGEETQY
TRBD2	TRBV18	TRBJ2-7	ASSREDSGGRGRVGEQY
-	TRBV30	TRBJ2-1	AWRETTSEF
TRBD2	TRBV9	TRBJ2-5	ASSGAAGGGQETQY
TRBD2	TRBV30	TRBJ2-5	AWSNEAGGEETQY
TRBD1	TRBV11-1	TRBJ2-2	ASSYRQGASGELF
TRBD2	TRBV11-2	TRBJ2-5	ASSPMGLAGGGETQY
TRBD2	TRBV18	TRBJ2-1	ASSSLLAGGVRNEQF
-	TRBV29-1	TRBJ2-1	SVRTLAVSVGEQF
-	TRBV12-5	TRBJ2-7	ASGAPRGSYEQY
-	TRBV11-2	TRBJ2-5	ASSPTGGETQY
-	TRBV9	TRBJ2-1	ASSVGPLNEQF
-	TRBV30	TRBJ1-5	AWSVGGQGDRPQH
-	TRBV7-2	TRBJ2-3	ASRNRAWGTDTQY
-	TRBV5-1	TRBJ2-7	ASSLLPGASYEQY
-	TRBV27	TRBJ2-7	ASSYREHYEQY
-	TRBV30	TRBJ2-7	AWSVTGKEQY
-	TRBV30	TRBJ1-5	AWSGGSRSNQPQH
-	TRBV30	TRBJ1-2	ALEEVPSNYGYT
TRBD2	TRBV4-2	TRBJ2-5	ASSQRPLWREAQETQY
-	TRBV6-5	TRBJ1-5	ASSLTSNQPQH
-	TRBV9	TRBJ2-5	ASSGSGAWAETQY